This paragraph reports one T cell receptor (beta chain). PCR amplification relied on 60 Vbeta primers (plus 13 Jbeta primers). Sequencing used immunoSEQ multiplex PCR; TCRdb keeps in-frame clones, though not all of them. The profile shows over 100,000 clones, more than 60% of them singletons. The data originate from a study of cytomegalovirus exposure and HLA in healthy donors. Trimming removed 3 bases from V and 5 bases from J, with 13 bases in between. Germline CDR1 is SEHNR and CDR2 is FQNEAQ (reference sequence). The CDR3 totals 14 residues. Sequencing was performed on PBMCs. The chain combines TRBV7-9 with TRBJ1-1; TRBD1 might be the D (5 bases). The sequence derives from a woman aged 40 to 55 in good health and CMV-seropositive. For the CDR3, the DNA is TGTGCCAGCAGCTTTCAGGGATCTAGAACTGAAGCTTTCTTT. Amino acid sequence: CASSFQGSRTEAFF.